The 21 T cell receptor beta chains below were found in one sample sequenced in a study of shared clonotypes between healthy human individuals. The protocol was immunoSEQ multiplex PCR, while the TCRdb copy is restricted to in-frame clones and leaves out a portion. Among roughly 100,000 clones listed, roughly 66% were seen once. Sequenced material: memory CD8+ T cells sorted from blood. Subset reported: CD45RO+ cells pooled with CCR7-negative TemRA cells. These receptors were obtained from a woman aged 25 to 45 in good health.

In its sample, this clone was seen a few times. The chain carries TRBV25-1 and TRBJ2-7; D is perhaps TRBD1 or TRBD2 (6 bases each). This CDR3 spans 17 amino acids. Germline V gives CDR1 MGHDK, CDR2 SYGVNS. V was trimmed by 3 bases and J by 2 bases, leaving 20 bases between them. The DNA for the CDR3 is TGTGCCAGCAGTGAGCCCTCATCGGGGGCGAAGGCCTACGAGCAGTACTTC. It is translated as CASSEPSSGAKAYEQYF.

The chain is built from TRBV15 and TRBJ2-7; D is possibly TRBD2 (6 bases). V gave up 5 bases and J gave up 3 bases, with 17 bases separating them. CDR1 and CDR2 (germline): LNHNV, YYDKDF (reference sequence). The CDR3 totals 15 residues. The CDR3: CATSFAGGRLYEQYF. CDR3 bases: TGTGCCACCAGCTTTGCTGGGGGGAGACTCTACGAGCAGTACTTC. The whole variable domain, filled in from reference TRBV15 and TRBJ2-7, reads DAMVIQNPRYQVTQFGKPVTLSCSQTLNHNVMYWYQQKSSQAPKLLFHYYDKDFNNEADTPDNFQSRRPNTSFCFLDIRSPGLGDTAMYLCATSFAGGRLYEQYFGPGTRLTVT.

The chain recombines TRBV4-2 with TRBJ2-1; 11 bases map to TRBD2. This CDR3 is built from 16 residues. Trimming took 0 bases from V and 6 from J; bases not matched to a gene: 4. Per the germline V gene, CDR1 is LGHNA and CDR2 is YNFKEQ. This chain's CDR3 is CASSQDITSGSNEQFF. The CDR3 nucleotides are TGTGCCAGCAGCCAAGATATAACTAGCGGGAGCAATGAGCAGTTCTTC.

This rearrangement joins TRBV11-2 to TRBJ1-1; D is perhaps TRBD1 (6 bases). V was trimmed by 4 bases and J by 10 bases, leaving 16 bases between them. In germline, CDR1 is SGHAT, CDR2 FQNNGV. The CDR3 consists of 13 residues. The CDR3 nucleotides are TGTGCCAGCAGCTCCTACAGGGAAGAGGCAGCTTTCTTT. This encodes CASSSYREEAAFF.

This sequence joins TRBV4-1 and TRBJ2-7, with a possible D match to TRBD2 (6 bases). CDR1 is MGHRA and CDR2 is YSYEKL in the germline V gene. The CDR3 contains 15 residues. The V and J ends lost 3 bases and 0 bases respectively, with 12 bases between them. This chain's CDR3 is CASSHRRDFSYEQYF. CDR3 coding DNA: TGCGCCAGCAGCCATCGCCGGGACTTCTCCTACGAGCAGTACTTC.

This chain links TRBV28 with TRBJ2-3; the match to TRBD1 covers 7 bases. V lost 4 bases, J lost 5 bases, and 6 bases stayed unmatched. The CDR3 is 14 residues long. Per the germline V gene, CDR1 is MDHEN and CDR2 is SYDVKM. CDR3 DNA sequence: TGTGCCAGCAGTTCGGACAGGAGAAGAGATACGCAGTATTTT. It is translated as CASSSDRRRDTQYF.

The chain uses TRBV6-5 and TRBJ2-4; possibly TRBD1 for D (6 bases). The CDR3 loop spans 11 amino acids. V dropped 7 bases and J dropped 7 bases, with 8 bases sitting between them. Germline V gene lookup returns CDR1 MNHEY and CDR2 SVGAGI. The CDR3 nucleotides read TGTGCCAGCACTCAGGGGAACATTCAGTACTTC. It codes for CASTQGNIQYF.

This clone showed up just a few times. This chain joins TRBV6-4 and TRBJ2-1; TRBD2 matches 11 bases. The CDR3 runs 15 residues. Germline values: CDR1 MRHNA, CDR2 SNTAGT. V was pared by 5 bases and J by 4 bases, with 4 bases of the junction left unmatched. Written as DNA, the CDR3 is TGTGCCAGCAGTCCCGGGACTAGCGGATACAATGAGCAGTTCTTC. This encodes CASSPGTSGYNEQFF.

The chain couples TRBV5-4 to TRBJ2-5; D is ambiguous. CDR1 is SGHNT, CDR2 YYREEE, per germline (reference sequence). Trimming took 0 bases from V and 0 from J, leaving 9 bases between them. The CDR3 is made up of 15 amino acids. The CDR3, as DNA: TGTGCCAGCAGCTTGGCCTGGAACCACCAAGAGACCCAGTACTTC. The encoded protein is CASSLAWNHQETQYF.

The rearrangement joins TRBV5-1 to TRBJ1-2, with a tentative D call TRBD1 (5 bases). Germline CDR1 SGHRS, CDR2 YFSETQ. CDR3 size: 14 residues. Trimming took off 1 base at V and 7 bases at J, with 14 bases between the two ends. CDR3: CASSLYGGDSGYTF. The CDR3 nucleotides are TGCGCCAGCAGCTTGTACGGGGGTGATAGTGGCTACACCTTC.

The rearrangement uses TRBV11-2 and TRBJ2-2; no firm D call. CDR3 size: 15 residues. Trimming took 5 bases from V and 6 from J, leaving 16 bases between them. Per germline, CDR1 SGHAT and CDR2 FQNNGV. CDR3 in DNA: TGTGCCAGCAGCCCATTGGGCGGCCACTCCGGGGAGCTGTTTTTT. Translating gives CASSPLGGHSGELFF.

The chain couples TRBV27 to TRBJ2-5; 8 bases match TRBD2. Germline V lookup: CDR1 MNHEY, CDR2 SMNVEV (reference sequence). V shed 3 bases, J shed 5 bases, and the junction held 8 bases outside the gene matches. The CDR3 runs 15 residues. The CDR3 is CASSFGGVSGETQYF. The CDR3 nucleotides are TGTGCCAGCAGTTTCGGGGGGGTGAGTGGTGAGACCCAGTACTTC.

This sequence joins TRBV2 and TRBJ1-3; possibly TRBD1 for D (6 bases). The CDR3 runs to 15 residues. Looked up from germline, CDR1 is SNHLY and CDR2 is FYNNEI. With 3 bases removed from V and 3 bases from J, the gap between germline ends came to 12 bases. The CDR3 sequence is CASSDEQGVGNTIYF. Here the CDR3 DNA reads TGTGCCAGCAGTGATGAACAGGGCGTTGGAAACACCATATATTTT. Complete variable domain (other parts from reference TRBV2 and TRBJ1-3): EPEVTQTPSHQVTQMGQEVILRCVPISNHLYFYWYRQILGQKVEFLVSFYNNEISEKSEIFDDQFSVERPDGSNFTLKIRSTKLEDSAMYFCASSDEQGVGNTIYFGEGSWLTVV.

This clone appeared a single time. This rearrangement joins TRBV5-4 to TRBJ2-1, with 11 bases aligning to TRBD2. The germline gives CDR1 SGHNT, CDR2 YYREEE (reference sequence). With V trimmed by 2 bases and J by 5 bases, 9 bases remained unmatched. CDR3 size: 17 residues. The CDR3 is CASSFFLAGGANNEQFF. CDR3 coding DNA: TGTGCCAGCAGCTTTTTCCTAGCGGGAGGAGCGAACAATGAGCAGTTCTTC. Looking up the rest from reference TRBV5-4 and TRBJ2-1 gives the full variable domain: ETGVTQSPTHLIKTRGQQVTLRCSSQSGHNTVSWYQQALGQGPQFIFQYYREEENGRGNFPPRFSGLQFPNYSSELNVNALELDDSALYLCASSFFLAGGANNEQFFGPGTRLTVL.

V is TRBV4-2 and J is TRBJ1-2, with D perhaps TRBD1 (6 bases). This CDR3 is 14 amino acids long. Trimming removed 4 bases at V and 2 bases at J, with 11 bases between. Germline lookup yields CDR1 LGHNA and CDR2 YNFKEQ. The CDR3 nucleotides are TGTGCCAGCAGCCCGGACAGTTTCAACTATGGCTACACCTTC. Translated, it gives CASSPDSFNYGYTF.

This rearrangement joins TRBV27 to TRBJ2-2; 7 nucleotides align to TRBD2. This CDR3 is built from 15 residues. V dropped 3 bases and J dropped 2; count of bases not matched to a gene: 3. The germline V gene encodes CDR1 MNHEY and CDR2 SMNVEV (reference sequence). CDR3: CASSFGLGNTGELFF. The DNA of the CDR3 is TGTGCCAGCAGTTTTGGACTAGGAAACACCGGGGAGCTGTTTTTT.

This chain joins TRBV10-2 and TRBJ1-2; the D gene is possibly TRBD1 (5 bases). V shed 0 bases and J shed 3 bases, with 11 bases lying between them. The CDR3 runs 15 residues. Germline V gene sequence: CDR1 WSHSY, CDR2 SAAADI. In DNA form, the CDR3 reads TGCGCCAGCAGTGAGTCGTTTGGGGCTCACTATGGCTACACCTTC. Its translation: CASSESFGAHYGYTF.

Note on this clone: One end of the junction varies from germline; a read error may be responsible. This sequence joins TRBV6-1 and TRBJ2-1, with a tentative D call TRBD1 (5 bases). The CDR3 covers 15 residues. Germline V gives CDR1 MNHNS, CDR2 SASEGT. The CDR3 spells CASSEAIGEGHEQFF. The CDR3 DNA sequence: TGTGCCAGCAGCGAAGCGATAGGGGAAGGTCACGAGCAGTTCTTC.

Details on this clone: The sample holds other DNA sequences that translate to the same CDR3. V gene TRBV11-2 combines with J gene TRBJ1-1; no reliable D call. In germline, CDR1 is SGHAT, CDR2 FQNNGV. V gave up 1 base and J gave up 6 bases, with 9 bases separating them. The CDR3 contains 13 residues. The CDR3 coding sequence is TGTGCCAGCAGCTTAGTTAGCGGTGCTGAAGCTTTCTTT. Protein product: CASSLVSGAEAFF.

Turning to this clone: At one of its ends the junction is not consistent with the germline gene, which may arise from a read error. The chain uses TRBV6-5 and TRBJ1-2; weak D call: TRBD1 (5 bases). In germline, CDR1 is MNHEY, CDR2 SVGAGI. The CDR3 sequence is 13 residues long. The CDR3 protein is CAGSATGAHLYTF. In nucleotides, the CDR3 is TGTGCCGGCAGTGCGACCGGGGCACACCTCTACACCTTC.

This chain links TRBV30 with TRBJ1-2; a possible D gene is TRBD1 (5 bases). With 2 bases removed from V and 2 bases from J, the gap between germline ends came to 6 bases. Looked up from germline, CDR1 is GTSNPN and CDR2 is SVGIG (reference sequence). This CDR3 is built from 12 residues. The CDR3 spells CAWSWGNYGYTF. The CDR3 DNA reads TGTGCCTGGAGTTGGGGGAACTATGGCTACACCTTC.